This T cell receptor beta chain was captured by sequencing in a study of cytomegalovirus exposure and HLA in healthy donors. Germline CDR1 is GTSNPN and CDR2 is SVGIG (reference sequence). The ends lost 3 bases at V and 1 base at J; junction bases unmatched: 14. The CDR3 consists of 17 residues. As for this clone: Its antigen is undetermined.

It was with 60 Vbeta and 13 Jbeta primers that the PCR ran. Some clones are missing from TCRdb's copy, which holds only in-frame ones; the method was immunoSEQ multiplex PCR. The data contain approximately 100,000 clones, 79% of them seen just once; the ten biggest clones take up 3.1%. Samples came from healthy bone marrow donors. Whole-study results and caveats: Later analysis identified 16,951 TCR beta sequences associated with HLA alleles, using a false discovery rate threshold of 0.05.

The sequence was obtained from a woman aged 40 to 50 in good health and CMV-seronegative. V usage is TRBV30 and J usage is TRBJ1-2; 7 bases match TRBD1. Sequenced: PBMCs. CDR3 in amino acids: CAWRPTGAEYYNYGYTF. CDR3 sequence (DNA): TGTGCCTGGAGACCTACAGGGGCCGAATACTATAACTATGGCTACACCTTC. The full variable domain, rest sourced from reference TRBV30 and TRBJ1-2, is SQTIHQWPATLVQPVGSPLSLECTVEGTSNPNLYWYRQAAGRGLQLLFYSVGIGQISSEVPQNLSASRPQDRQFILSSKKLLLSDSGFYLCAWRPTGAEYYNYGYTFGSGTRLTVV.